Listed below are T cell receptor beta chains from one sample, sequenced in a study of molecular identifiers for immune sequencing clone quantification. TCRdb processed the PCR reads anew with MiXCR; each CDR3 protein has one entry. The sample holds about 510,000 distinct CDR3 sequences, roughly 23% seen once. The specimen was naive CD8+ T cells from blood, with Jurkat cell RNA spiked in. Every receptor here comes from a human donor in good health. Some libraries in this study had Jurkat cell RNA spiked in. Both conserved end residues are part of each CDR3. The order of the fields is V gene, CDR3 length, CDR3 protein.

TRBV20-1,14,CSARETGSGNTIYF
TRBV9,14,CASSVEDRAGEAFF
TRBV30,13,CAWHGEFTDTQYF
TRBV5-1,15,CASSPLSGWADTQYF
TRBV30,12,CAWSVLGEKLFF
TRBV19,17,CASSIDAGTSGADTQYF
TRBV3-1,15,CASSRITSGPETQYF
TRBV19,15,CASSIFGRSDAEAFF
TRBV20-1,15,CSARSWDGERETQYF
TRBV6-2/TRBV6-3,13,CASSVQGRHEQYF
TRBV28,14,CASRTSGRASEQSF
TRBV5-6,14,CASSSGLATNEQYF
TRBV23-1,17,CASSQSPPRRAAYGQYF
TRBV6-5,13,CASSPTPYNEQFF
TRBV9,19,CASSASDVGLAGFTDTQYF
TRBV12-3/TRBV12-4,12,CASSPDRNIQYF
TRBV30,13,CAWSVLLNYEQYF
TRBV4-3,15,CASSQDTAYEPEAFF
TRBV5-3,15,CASSLLLAGGVAQYF
TRBV4-1,15,CASSQDGSGAYEQYF
TRBV7-2,15,CASSYPGLGGGEQYF
TRBV4-3,15,CASSQGASAHYEQYF
TRBV9,15,CASSAGQGEYNEQFF
TRBV7-6,17,CASSKASGGPDTGELFF
TRBV5-4,14,CASSLEGLSYEQHF
TRBV12-3/TRBV12-4,16,CASSEFGTTWEKPQHF
TRBV4-1,16,CASSQDPVRGDEKLFF
TRBV7-9,16,CASSTTTATITYEQYF
TRBV7-9,13,CASSERTTYEQYF
TRBV4-3,14,CASSQDTTDEKLFF
TRBV27,14,CASTSGAGAEGYTF
TRBV5-1,16,CASSPGTGVAGNTIYF
TRBV29-1,13,CSVEDVENTEAFF
TRBV4-3,15,CASSQDRTPRQPQHF
TRBV7-2,20,CASSLLYAVRDSPYQETQYF
TRBV10-3,13,CAISESGLYEQYF
TRBV28,13,CASSLLQGVGAFF
TRBV5-4,15,CASSHRGLLNEKLFF
TRBV7-7,14,CASSPLEDKETQYF
TRBV11-3,17,CASSSSPPGQGVNEQFF
TRBV19,16,CASSMEGTYSNQPQHF
TRBV3-1,16,CASSQGSGTGDYGYTF
TRBV14,16,CASSPYGRPENTEAFF
TRBV20-1,15,CSARDREGLNEKLFF
TRBV19,15,CASSLNYRGSYEQYF